Sequencing of this TCR beta chain was carried out in a study of glioma-infiltrating T cells after dendritic cell vaccination. Primers: 60 V beta forward and 13 J beta reverse. Clones were read by immunoSEQ multiplex PCR, and TCRdb kept only the in-frame ones, dropping some. The sample contains over 55,000 clones, 65% to 90% of which appear only once. Germline V lookup: CDR1 LGHNA, CDR2 YSLEER. V was clipped by 4 bases and J by 3 bases; unmatched bases: 9. This CDR3 is built from 18 residues. J is TRBJ2-5 and V is TRBV4-3, with TRBD2 matching over 15 bases. Specimen: blood, collected before dendritic cell vaccination. The TCR was taken from a human donor with glioblastoma. CDR3 DNA sequence: TGCGCCAGCAGCCTAGGACTAGCGGGGGGGGGAGGCGAAGAGACCCAGTACTTC. Amino acid sequence: CASSLGLAGGGGEETQYF.